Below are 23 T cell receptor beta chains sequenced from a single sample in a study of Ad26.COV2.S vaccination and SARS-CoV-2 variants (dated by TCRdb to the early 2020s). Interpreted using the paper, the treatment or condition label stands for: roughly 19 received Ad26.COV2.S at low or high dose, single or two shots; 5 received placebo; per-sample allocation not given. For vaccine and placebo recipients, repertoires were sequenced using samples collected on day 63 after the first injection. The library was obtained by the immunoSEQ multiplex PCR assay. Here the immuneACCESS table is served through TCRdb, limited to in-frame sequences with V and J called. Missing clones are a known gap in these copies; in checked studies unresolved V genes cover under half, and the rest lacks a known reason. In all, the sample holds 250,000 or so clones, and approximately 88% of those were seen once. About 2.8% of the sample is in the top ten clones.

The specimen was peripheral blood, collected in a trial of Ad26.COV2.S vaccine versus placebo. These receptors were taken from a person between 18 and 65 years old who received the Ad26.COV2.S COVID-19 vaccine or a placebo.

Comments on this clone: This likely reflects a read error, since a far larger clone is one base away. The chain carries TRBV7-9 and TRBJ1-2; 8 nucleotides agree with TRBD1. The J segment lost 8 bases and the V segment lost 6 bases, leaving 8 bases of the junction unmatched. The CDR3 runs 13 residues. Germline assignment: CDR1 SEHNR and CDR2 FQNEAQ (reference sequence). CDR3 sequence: CASSSQGARGYTF. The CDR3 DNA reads TGTGCCAGCAGTTCTCAGGGGGCGCGGGGCTACACCTTC.

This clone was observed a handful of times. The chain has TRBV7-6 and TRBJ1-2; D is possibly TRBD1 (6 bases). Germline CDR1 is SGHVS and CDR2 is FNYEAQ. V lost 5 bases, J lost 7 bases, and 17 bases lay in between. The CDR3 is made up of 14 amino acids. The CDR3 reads CASSPPSRGTGYTF. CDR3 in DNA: TGTGCCAGCAGCCCCCCGAGCAGGGGCACTGGCTACACCTTC.

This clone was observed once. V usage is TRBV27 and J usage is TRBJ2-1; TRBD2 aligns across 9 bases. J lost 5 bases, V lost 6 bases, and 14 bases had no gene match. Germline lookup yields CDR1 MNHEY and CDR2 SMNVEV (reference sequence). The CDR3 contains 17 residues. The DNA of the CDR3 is TGTGCCAGCAGCCACATCCCTGCGGGAGGGCTGCACAATGAGCAGTTCTTC. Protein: CASSHIPAGGLHNEQFF.

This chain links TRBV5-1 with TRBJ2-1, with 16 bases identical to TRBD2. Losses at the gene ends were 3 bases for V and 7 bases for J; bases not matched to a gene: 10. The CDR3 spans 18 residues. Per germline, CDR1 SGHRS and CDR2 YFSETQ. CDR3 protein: CASSSVLGTSGRGNEQFF. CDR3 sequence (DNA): TGCGCCAGCAGCTCCGTATTAGGGACTAGCGGGAGGGGTAATGAGCAGTTCTTC.

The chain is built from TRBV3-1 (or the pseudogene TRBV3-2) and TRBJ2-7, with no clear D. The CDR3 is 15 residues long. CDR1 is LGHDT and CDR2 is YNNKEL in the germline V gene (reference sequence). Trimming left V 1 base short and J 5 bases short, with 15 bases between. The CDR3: CASSQGHIQAHEQYF. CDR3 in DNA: TGTGCCAGCAGCCAAGGGCACATCCAGGCCCACGAGCAGTACTTC.

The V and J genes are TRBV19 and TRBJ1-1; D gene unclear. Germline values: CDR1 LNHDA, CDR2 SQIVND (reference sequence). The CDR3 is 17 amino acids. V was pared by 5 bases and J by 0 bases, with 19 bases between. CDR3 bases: TGTGCCAGTAGTCCTCAGGTGTTCACTTACATGAACACTGAAGCTTTCTTT. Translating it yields CASSPQVFTYMNTEAFF.

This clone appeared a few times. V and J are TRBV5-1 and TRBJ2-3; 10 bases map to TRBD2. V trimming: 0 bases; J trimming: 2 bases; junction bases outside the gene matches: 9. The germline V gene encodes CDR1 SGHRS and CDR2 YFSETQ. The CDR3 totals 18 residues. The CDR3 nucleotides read TGCGCCAGCAGCTTGGGAACCACTAGCGGGGTTTTCACAGATACGCAGTATTTT. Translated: CASSLGTTSGVFTDTQYF.

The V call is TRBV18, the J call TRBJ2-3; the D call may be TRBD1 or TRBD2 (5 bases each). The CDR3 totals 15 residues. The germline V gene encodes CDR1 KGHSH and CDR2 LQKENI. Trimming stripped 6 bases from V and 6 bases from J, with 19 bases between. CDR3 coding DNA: TGTGCCAGCTCGACCTCGGGACGGATCCACGATACGCAGTATTTT. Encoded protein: CASSTSGRIHDTQYF.

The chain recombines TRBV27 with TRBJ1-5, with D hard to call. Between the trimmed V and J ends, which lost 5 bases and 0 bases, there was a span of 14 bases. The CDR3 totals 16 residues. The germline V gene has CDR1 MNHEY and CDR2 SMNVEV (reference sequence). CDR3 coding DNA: TGTGCCAGCAGTCCGCGGCCAATCTATAGCAATCAGCCCCAGCATTTT. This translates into CASSPRPIYSNQPQHF.

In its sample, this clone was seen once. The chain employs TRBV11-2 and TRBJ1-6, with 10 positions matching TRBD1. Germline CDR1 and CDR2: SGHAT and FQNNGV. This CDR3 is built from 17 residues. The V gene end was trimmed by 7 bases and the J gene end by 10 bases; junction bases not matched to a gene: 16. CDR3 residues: CASTFLGQGFSGSPLHF. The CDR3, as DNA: TGTGCCAGCACCTTCCTGGGACAGGGGTTCTCGGGGTCACCCCTCCACTTT.

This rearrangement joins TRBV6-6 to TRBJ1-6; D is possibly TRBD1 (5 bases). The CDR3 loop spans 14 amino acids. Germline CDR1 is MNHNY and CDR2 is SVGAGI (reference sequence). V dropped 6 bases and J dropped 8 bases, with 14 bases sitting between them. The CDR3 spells CASRPRGEDSPLHF. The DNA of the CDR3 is TGTGCCAGCAGACCCCGGGGGGAGGATTCACCCCTCCACTTT.

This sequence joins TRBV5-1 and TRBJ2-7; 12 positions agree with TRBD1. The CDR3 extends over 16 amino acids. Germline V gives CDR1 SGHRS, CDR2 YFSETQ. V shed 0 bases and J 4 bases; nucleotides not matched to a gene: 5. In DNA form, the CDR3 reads TGCGCCAGCAGCTTGGCGGGACAGGGGGCAGCATACGAGCAGTACTTC. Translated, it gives CASSLAGQGAAYEQYF.

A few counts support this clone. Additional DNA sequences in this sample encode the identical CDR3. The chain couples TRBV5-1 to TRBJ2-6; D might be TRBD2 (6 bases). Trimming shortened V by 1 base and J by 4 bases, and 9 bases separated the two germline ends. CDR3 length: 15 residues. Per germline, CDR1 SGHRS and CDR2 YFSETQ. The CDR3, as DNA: TGCGCCAGCAGCTTGTCGGGAGCCGGGGCCAACGTCCTGACTTTC. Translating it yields CASSLSGAGANVLTF.

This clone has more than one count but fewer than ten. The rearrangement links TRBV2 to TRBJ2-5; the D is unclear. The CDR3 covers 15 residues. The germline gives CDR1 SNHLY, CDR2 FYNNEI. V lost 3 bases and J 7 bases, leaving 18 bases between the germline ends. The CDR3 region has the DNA TGTGCCAGCAGTGACGGCAGGCCCTCCGTATCGACCCAGTACTTC. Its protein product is CASSDGRPSVSTQYF.

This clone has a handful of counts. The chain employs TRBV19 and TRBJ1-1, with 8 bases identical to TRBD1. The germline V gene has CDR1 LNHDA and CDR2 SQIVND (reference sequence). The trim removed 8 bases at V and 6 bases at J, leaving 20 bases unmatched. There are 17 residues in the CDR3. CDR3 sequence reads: CASGNDGGTGGNAEAFF. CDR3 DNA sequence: TGTGCCAGTGGAAATGATGGGGGAACAGGGGGAAACGCTGAAGCTTTCTTT.

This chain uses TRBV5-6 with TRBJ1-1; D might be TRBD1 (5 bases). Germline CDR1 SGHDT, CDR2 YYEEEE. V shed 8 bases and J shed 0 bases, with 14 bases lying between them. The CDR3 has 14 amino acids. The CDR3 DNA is TGTGCCAGTATGTGGGGACTTTTGAACACTGAAGCTTTCTTT. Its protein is CASMWGLLNTEAFF.

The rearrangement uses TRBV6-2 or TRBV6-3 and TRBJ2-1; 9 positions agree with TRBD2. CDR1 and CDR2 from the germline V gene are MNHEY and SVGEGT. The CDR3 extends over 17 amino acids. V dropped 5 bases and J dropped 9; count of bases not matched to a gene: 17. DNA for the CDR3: TGTGCCAGCAGTCTCCACAGGGGTCCGCGGGGGGGCAGTGAGCAGTTCTTC. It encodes CASSLHRGPRGGSEQFF.

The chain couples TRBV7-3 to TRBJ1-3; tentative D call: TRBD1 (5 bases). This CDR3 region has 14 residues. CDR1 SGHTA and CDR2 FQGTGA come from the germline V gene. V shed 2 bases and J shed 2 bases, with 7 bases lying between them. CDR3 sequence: CASSLQGTGNTIYF. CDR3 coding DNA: TGTGCCAGCAGCTTACAGGGAACTGGAAACACCATATATTTT.

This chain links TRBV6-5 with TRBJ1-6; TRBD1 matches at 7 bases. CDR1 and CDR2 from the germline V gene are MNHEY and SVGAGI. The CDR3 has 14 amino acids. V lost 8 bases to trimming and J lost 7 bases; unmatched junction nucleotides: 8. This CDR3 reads CASRAQGENSPLHF. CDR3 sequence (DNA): TGTGCCAGCCGAGCGCAGGGGGAGAATTCACCCCTCCACTTT.

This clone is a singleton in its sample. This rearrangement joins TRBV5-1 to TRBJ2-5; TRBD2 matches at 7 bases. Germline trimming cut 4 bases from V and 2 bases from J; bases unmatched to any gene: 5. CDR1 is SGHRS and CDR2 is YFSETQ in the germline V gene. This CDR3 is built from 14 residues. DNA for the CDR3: TGCGCCAGCAGCCCCCAGGGAGGGCAAGAGACCCAGTACTTC. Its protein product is CASSPQGGQETQYF.

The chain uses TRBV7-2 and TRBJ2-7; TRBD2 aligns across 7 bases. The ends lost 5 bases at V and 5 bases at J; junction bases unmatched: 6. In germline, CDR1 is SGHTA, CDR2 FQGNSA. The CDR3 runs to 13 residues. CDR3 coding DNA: TGTGCCAGCAGCCGCGGGGGAAACCACGAGCAGTACTTC. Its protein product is CASSRGGNHEQYF. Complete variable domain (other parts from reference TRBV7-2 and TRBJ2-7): GAGVSQSPSNKVTEKGKDVELRCDPISGHTALYWYRQSLGQGLEFLIYFQGNSAPDKSGLPSDRFSAERTGGSVSTLTIQRTQQEDSAVYLCASSRGGNHEQYFGPGTRLTVT.

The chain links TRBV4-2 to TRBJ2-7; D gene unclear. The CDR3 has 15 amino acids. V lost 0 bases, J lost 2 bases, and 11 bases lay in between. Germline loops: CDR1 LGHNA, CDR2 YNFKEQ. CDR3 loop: CASSQESGLTYEQYV. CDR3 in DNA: TGTGCCAGCAGCCAAGAGTCAGGATTGACCTACGAGCAGTACGTC.

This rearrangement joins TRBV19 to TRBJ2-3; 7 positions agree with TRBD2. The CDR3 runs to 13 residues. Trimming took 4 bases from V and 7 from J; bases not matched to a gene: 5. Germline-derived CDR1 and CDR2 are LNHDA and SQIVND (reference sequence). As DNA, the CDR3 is TGTGCCAGTAGTAGGGGGGGGGAAAATACGCAGTATTTT. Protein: CASSRGGENTQYF. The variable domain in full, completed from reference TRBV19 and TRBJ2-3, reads DGGITQSPKYLFRKEGQNVTLSCEQNLNHDAMYWYRQDPGQGLRLIYYSQIVNDFQKGDIAEGYSVSREKKESFPLTVTSAQKNPTAFYLCASSRGGENTQYFGPGTRLTVL.